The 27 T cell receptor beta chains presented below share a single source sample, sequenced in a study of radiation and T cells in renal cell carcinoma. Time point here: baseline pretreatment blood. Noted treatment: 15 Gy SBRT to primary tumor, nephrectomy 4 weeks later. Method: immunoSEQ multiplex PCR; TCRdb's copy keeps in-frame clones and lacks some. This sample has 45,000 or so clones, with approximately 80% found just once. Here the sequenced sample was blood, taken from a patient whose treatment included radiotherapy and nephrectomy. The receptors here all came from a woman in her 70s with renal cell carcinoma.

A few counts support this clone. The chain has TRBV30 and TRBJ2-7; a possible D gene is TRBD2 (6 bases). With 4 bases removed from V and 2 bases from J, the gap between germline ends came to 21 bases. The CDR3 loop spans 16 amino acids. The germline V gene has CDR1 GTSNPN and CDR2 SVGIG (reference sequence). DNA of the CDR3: TGTGCCTGGACCCCTCCCGGGGGTGGGGGGACCTACGAGCAGTACTTC. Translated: CAWTPPGGGGTYEQYF.

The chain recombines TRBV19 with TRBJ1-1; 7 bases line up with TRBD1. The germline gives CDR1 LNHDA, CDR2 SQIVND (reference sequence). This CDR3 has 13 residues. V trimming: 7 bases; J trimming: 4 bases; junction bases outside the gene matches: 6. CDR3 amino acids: CASKEGGITEAFF. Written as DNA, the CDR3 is TGTGCCAGTAAGGAAGGGGGCATCACTGAAGCTTTCTTT.

The CDR3 sequence is CASSQGIRDLNTEAFF. The CDR3 DNA reads as TGTGCCAGCAGCCAAGGCATCAGGGATCTGAACACTGAAGCTTTCTTT. V is TRBV28 and J is TRBJ1-1; the D gene is possibly TRBD1 (5 bases). Trimming removed 6 bases at V and 0 bases at J, with 17 bases between. Germline-derived CDR1 and CDR2 are MDHEN and SYDVKM. This CDR3 has 16 residues.

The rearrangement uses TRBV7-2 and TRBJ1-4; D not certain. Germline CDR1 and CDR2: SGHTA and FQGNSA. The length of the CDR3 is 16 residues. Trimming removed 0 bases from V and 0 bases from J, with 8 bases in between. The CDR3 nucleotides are TGTGCCAGCAGCTTAGCGCCGGCAGCAACTAATGAAAAACTGTTTTTT. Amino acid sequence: CASSLAPAATNEKLFF. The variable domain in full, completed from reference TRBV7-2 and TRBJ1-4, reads GAGVSQSPSNKVTEKGKDVELRCDPISGHTALYWYRQSLGQGLEFLIYFQGNSAPDKSGLPSDRFSAERTGGSVSTLTIQRTQQEDSAVYLCASSLAPAATNEKLFFGSGTQLSVL.

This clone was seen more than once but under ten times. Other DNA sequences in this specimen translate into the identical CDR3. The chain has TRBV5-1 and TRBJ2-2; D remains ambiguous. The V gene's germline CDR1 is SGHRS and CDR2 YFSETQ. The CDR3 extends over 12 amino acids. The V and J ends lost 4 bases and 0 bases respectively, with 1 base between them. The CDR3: CASSTNTGELFF. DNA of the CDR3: TGCGCCAGCAGCACGAACACCGGGGAGCTGTTTTTT.

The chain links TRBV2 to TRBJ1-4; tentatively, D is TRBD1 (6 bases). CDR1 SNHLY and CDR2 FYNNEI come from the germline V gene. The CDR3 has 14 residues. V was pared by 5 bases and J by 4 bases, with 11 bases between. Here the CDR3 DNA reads TGTGCCAGCAGTAGACAGGACGTTAATGAAAAACTGTTTTTT. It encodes CASSRQDVNEKLFF.

As DNA, the CDR3 is TGTGCCAGCAGCCCCGGACAGATGTCTCAGCCCCAGCATTTT. This translates into CASSPGQMSQPQHF. The V gene is TRBV7-9, the J gene TRBJ1-5; weak D call: TRBD1 (6 bases). CDR3 length equals 14 residues. Deletions cut 5 bases from V and 6 bases from J, with 14 bases between. Germline V lookup: CDR1 SEHNR, CDR2 FQNEAQ (reference sequence).

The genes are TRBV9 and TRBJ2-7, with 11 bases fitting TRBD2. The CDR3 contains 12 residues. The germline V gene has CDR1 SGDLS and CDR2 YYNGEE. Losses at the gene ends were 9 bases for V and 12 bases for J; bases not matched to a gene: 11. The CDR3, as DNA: TGTGCCAAACACGGGACTAGCGGCAATGGGTACTTC. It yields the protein CAKHGTSGNGYF.

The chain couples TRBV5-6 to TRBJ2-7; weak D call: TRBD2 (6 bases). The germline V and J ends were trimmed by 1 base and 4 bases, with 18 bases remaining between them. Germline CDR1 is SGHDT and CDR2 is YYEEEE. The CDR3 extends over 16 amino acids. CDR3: CASSLNRERVAYEQYF. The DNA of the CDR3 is TGTGCCAGCAGCTTGAATCGGGAGAGGGTGGCGTACGAGCAGTACTTC.

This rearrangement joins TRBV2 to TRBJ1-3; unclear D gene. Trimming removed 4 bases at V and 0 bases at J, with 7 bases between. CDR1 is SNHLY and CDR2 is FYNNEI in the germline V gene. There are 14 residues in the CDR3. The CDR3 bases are TGTGCCAGCAGTGTACGCGGCTCTGGAAACACCATATATTTT. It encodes CASSVRGSGNTIYF.

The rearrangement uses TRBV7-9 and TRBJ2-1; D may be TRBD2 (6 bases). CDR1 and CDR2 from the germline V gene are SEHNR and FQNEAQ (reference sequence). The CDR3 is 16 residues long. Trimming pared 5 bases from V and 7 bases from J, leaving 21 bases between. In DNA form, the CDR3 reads TGTGCCAGCAGCCCTCCCCTAGGAGCCGCGGGGAATGAGCAGTTCTTC. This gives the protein CASSPPLGAAGNEQFF.

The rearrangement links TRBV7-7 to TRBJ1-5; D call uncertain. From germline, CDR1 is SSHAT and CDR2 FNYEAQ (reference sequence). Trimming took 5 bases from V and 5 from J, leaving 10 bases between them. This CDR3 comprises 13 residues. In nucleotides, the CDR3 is TGTGCCAGCAGCCCTGGACTCGATCAGCCCCAGCATTTT. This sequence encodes CASSPGLDQPQHF.

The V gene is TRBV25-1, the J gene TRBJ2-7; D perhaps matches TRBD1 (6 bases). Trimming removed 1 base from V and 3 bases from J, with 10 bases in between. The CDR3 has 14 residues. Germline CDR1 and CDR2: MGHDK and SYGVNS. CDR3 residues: CASSEWGPYYEQYF. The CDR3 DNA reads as TGTGCCAGCAGTGAATGGGGGCCCTACTACGAGCAGTACTTC.

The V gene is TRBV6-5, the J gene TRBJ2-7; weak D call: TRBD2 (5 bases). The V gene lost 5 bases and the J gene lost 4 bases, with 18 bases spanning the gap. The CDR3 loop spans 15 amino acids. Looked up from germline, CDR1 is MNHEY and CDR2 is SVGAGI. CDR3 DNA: TGTGCCAGCAGTCACGGACTTCGGGATCCTTACGAGCAGTACTTC. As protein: CASSHGLRDPYEQYF.

The CDR3 bases are TGTGCCAGCTCATCTCTGGGTGAGCAGTACTTC. It translates to CASSSLGEQYF. This chain joins TRBV18 and TRBJ2-7; D remains unclear. This CDR3 is 11 amino acids long. Trimming took 5 bases from V and 7 from J, leaving 9 bases between them. Germline V gives CDR1 KGHSH, CDR2 LQKENI.

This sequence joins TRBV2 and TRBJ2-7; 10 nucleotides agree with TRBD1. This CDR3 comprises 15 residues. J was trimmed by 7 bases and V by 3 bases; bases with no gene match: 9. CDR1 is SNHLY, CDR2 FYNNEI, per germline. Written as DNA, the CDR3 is TGTGCCAGCAGTGATTTCGGGACAGGGGCGATAGAGCAGTACTTC. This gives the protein CASSDFGTGAIEQYF.

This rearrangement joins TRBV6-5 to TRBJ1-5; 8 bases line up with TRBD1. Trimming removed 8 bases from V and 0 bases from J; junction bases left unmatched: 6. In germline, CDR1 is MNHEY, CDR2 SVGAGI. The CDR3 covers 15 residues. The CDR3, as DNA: TGTGCCAGCGGCCGGACAGGGAGTAGCAATCAGCCCCAGCATTTT. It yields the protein CASGRTGSSNQPQHF.

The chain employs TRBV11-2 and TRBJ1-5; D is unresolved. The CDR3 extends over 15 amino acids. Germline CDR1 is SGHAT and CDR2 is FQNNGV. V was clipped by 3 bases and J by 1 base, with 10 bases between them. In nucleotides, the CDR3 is TGTGCCAGCAGCTTTGACCACGGGAGCAATCAGCCCCAGCATTTT. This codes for CASSFDHGSNQPQHF.

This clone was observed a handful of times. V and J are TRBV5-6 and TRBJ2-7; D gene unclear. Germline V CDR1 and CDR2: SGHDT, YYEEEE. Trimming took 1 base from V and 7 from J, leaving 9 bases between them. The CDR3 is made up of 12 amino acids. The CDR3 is CASSLSQAEQYF. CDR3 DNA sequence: TGTGCCAGCAGCTTGAGCCAGGCGGAGCAGTACTTC.

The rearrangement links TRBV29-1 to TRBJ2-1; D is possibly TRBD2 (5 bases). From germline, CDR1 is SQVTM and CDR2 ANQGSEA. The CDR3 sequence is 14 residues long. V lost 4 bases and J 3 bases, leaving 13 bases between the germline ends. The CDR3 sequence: CSVGEGTFYNEQFF. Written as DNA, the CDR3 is TGCAGCGTTGGCGAGGGTACTTTCTACAATGAGCAGTTCTTC.

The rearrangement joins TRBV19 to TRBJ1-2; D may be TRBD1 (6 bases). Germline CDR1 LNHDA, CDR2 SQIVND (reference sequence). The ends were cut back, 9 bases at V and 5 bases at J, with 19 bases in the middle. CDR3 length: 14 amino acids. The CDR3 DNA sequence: TGTGCCAGCCTAACAGGGCCGGGGGGGTATGGCTACACCTTC. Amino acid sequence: CASLTGPGGYGYTF. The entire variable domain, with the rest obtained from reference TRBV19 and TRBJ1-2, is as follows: DGGITQSPKYLFRKEGQNVTLSCEQNLNHDAMYWYRQDPGQGLRLIYYSQIVNDFQKGDIAEGYSVSREKKESFPLTVTSAQKNPTAFYLCASLTGPGGYGYTFGSGTRLTVV.

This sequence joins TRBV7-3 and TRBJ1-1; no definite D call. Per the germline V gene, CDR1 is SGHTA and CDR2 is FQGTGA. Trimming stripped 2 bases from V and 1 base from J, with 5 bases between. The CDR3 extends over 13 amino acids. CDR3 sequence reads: CASSLYGNTEAFF. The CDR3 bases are TGTGCCAGCAGCTTATATGGGAACACTGAAGCTTTCTTT.

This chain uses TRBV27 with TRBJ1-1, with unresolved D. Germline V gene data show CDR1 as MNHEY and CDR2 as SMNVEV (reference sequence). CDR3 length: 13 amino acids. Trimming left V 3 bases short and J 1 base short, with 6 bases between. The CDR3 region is CASSFQKNTEAFF. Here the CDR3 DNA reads TGTGCCAGCAGTTTCCAGAAGAACACTGAAGCTTTCTTT.

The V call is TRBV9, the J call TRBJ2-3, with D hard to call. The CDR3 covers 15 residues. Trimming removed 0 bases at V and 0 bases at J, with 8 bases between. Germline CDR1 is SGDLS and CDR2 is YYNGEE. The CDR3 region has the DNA TGTGCCAGCAGCGTAGGCGGTTCTAGCACAGATACGCAGTATTTT. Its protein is CASSVGGSSTDTQYF.

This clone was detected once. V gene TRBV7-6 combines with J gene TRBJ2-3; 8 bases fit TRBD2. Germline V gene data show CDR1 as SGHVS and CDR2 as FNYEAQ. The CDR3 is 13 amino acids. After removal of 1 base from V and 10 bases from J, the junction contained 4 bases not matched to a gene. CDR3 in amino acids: CASSLVTSDAQYF. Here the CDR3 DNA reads TGTGCCAGCAGCTTAGTGACTAGCGATGCGCAGTATTTT.

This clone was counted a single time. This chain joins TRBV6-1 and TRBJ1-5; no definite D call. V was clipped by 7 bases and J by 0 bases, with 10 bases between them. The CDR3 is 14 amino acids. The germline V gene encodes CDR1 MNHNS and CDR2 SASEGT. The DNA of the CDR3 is TGTGCCAGCACTATACCTTATAGCAATCAGCCCCAGCATTTT. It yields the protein CASTIPYSNQPQHF.

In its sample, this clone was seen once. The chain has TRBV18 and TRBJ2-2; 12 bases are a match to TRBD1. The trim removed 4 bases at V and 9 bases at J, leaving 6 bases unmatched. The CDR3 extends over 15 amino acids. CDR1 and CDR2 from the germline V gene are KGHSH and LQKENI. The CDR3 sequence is CASSLPGQGARELFF. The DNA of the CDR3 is TGTGCCAGCTCACTACCGGGACAGGGGGCCAGGGAGCTGTTTTTT. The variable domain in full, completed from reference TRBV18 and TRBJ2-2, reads NAGVMQNPRHLVRRRGQEARLRCSPMKGHSHVYWYRQLPEEGLKFMVYLQKENIIDESGMPKERFSAEFPKEGPSILRIQQVVRGDSAAYFCASSLPGQGARELFFGEGSRLTVL.